One sample yielded the 31 T cell receptor beta chains listed below, sequenced in a study of T cell repertoires in cytomegalovirus infection. TCRdb redid the calling of the reads with MiXCR, one entry per CDR3 protein. The sample holds some 940,000 distinct CDR3 sequences, roughly 30% seen once. Their antigen targets remain unknown. Material: cultured CD8+ T cells from PBMCs, obtained from culture after CMV antigen stimulation. The source of these receptors is a human donor in good health (CMV status not recorded). Some clones in this sample may be carry-over from other donors' samples.

V is TRBV7-6 and J is TRBJ2-1, with TRBD2 matching over 7 bases. Germline CDR1 SGHVS, CDR2 FNYEAQ. The V gene end was trimmed by 3 bases and the J gene end by 8 bases; junction bases not matched to a gene: 7. The CDR3 is made up of 14 amino acids. The CDR3 nucleotides are TGTGCCAGCAGCTTCTATCCAGCGGGGTATGAGCAGTTCTTC. It specifies CASSFYPAGYEQFF.

The chain is built from TRBV20-1 and TRBJ2-7; 8 bases match TRBD2. The length of the CDR3 is 15 residues. Germline values: CDR1 DFQATT, CDR2 SNEGSKA (reference sequence). The trim removed 0 bases at V and 0 bases at J, leaving 4 bases unmatched. The CDR3 region has the DNA TGCAGTGCTAGAGATCAGCGGGGGAACTCCTACGAGCAGTACTTC. This gives the protein CSARDQRGNSYEQYF.

The chain carries TRBV3-1 and TRBJ2-5, with 12 bases aligning to TRBD2. V dropped 0 bases and J dropped 6; count of bases not matched to a gene: 8. Germline V lookup: CDR1 LGHDT, CDR2 YNNKEL (reference sequence). The CDR3 contains 17 residues. CDR3 in DNA: TGTGCCAGCAGCCAAGAATCTAGCGGGGGGGACTGGAAGACCCAGTACTTC. It yields the protein CASSQESSGGDWKTQYF.

As concerns this clonotype: The junction departs from the called germline gene at one end, perhaps through a read error. DNA of the CDR3: TGTGTCAGCAGCACGACAGGGCTCAACACCTTC. Amino acid sequence: CVSSTTGLNTF. This rearrangement joins TRBV7-9 to TRBJ1-2; 7 bases fit TRBD1. Germline V gives CDR1 SEHNR, CDR2 FQNEAQ (reference sequence). The CDR3 loop spans 11 amino acids.

This clonotype was detected only a few times. V and J are TRBV28 and TRBJ2-2; D is undetermined. This CDR3 region has 13 residues. Deletions cut 5 bases from V and 8 bases from J, with 12 bases between. Germline loops: CDR1 MDHEN, CDR2 SYDVKM. DNA of the CDR3: TGTGCCAGCAGTGATGGAGTTACGGGGGAGCTGTTTTTT. Its translation: CASSDGVTGELFF.

There are many counts of this clonotype. V gene TRBV7-2 combines with J gene TRBJ2-3, with a weak D call TRBD2 (5 bases). The germline CDR1 and CDR2 sequences are SGHTA and FQGNSA. Trimming removed 5 bases at V and 1 base at J, with 22 bases between. There are 18 residues in the CDR3. CDR3 sequence (DNA): TGTGCCAGCAGCCCCAATTTGCAGAGGGTGAAGGGCACAGATACGCAGTATTTT. It translates to CASSPNLQRVKGTDTQYF.

This clonotype was counted between two and nine times. The chain has TRBV15 and TRBJ2-2, with D possibly TRBD1 on 6 matching bases. From germline, CDR1 is LNHNV and CDR2 YYDKDF (reference sequence). The CDR3 is 14 amino acids. V gave up 6 bases and J gave up 2 bases, with 10 bases separating them. CDR3 bases: TGTGCCACCAGGATTGGGGGCAACACCGGGGAGCTGTTTTTT. It codes for CATRIGGNTGELFF.

Notes on this clonotype: Sequence at one end of the junction differs from germline and may be a read error. The chain carries TRBV4-3 and TRBJ2-7; TRBD2 matches 10 bases. The CDR3 totals 15 residues. Germline CDR1 and CDR2: LGHNA and YSLEER. The CDR3 DNA reads as TGCGCCAGCAGCCACATAGCGGGGGGCTCCCACGAGCAGTACTTC. This sequence encodes CASSHIAGGSHEQYF.

The V gene is TRBV20-1, the J gene TRBJ1-1; a weak D match, TRBD1 (5 bases). CDR1 and CDR2 from the germline V gene are DFQATT and SNEGSKA (reference sequence). Trimming stripped 6 bases from V and 0 bases from J, with 20 bases between. The CDR3 sequence is 16 residues long. The CDR3 loop reads CSATDREKGMNTEAFF. CDR3 sequence (DNA): TGCAGTGCCACTGACAGAGAGAAAGGAATGAACACTGAAGCTTTCTTT.

This clonotype was seen repeatedly, ten times or more. The J gene is TRBJ1-6, the V gene TRBV7-9, with D unresolved. V lost 6 bases and J lost 7, with 10 bases in between. The CDR3 loop spans 13 amino acids. Germline V lookup: CDR1 SEHNR, CDR2 FQNEAQ (reference sequence). CDR3 nucleotides: TGTGCCAGCAGGAGTCCGGGGAATTCACCCCTCCACTTT. It is translated as CASRSPGNSPLHF. Supplemented by reference TRBV7-9 and TRBJ1-6, the full variable domain reads DTGVSQNPRHKITKRGQNVTFRCDPISEHNRLYWYRQTLGQGPEFLTYFQNEAQLEKSRLLSDRFSAERPKGSFSTLEIQRTEQGDSAMYLCASRSPGNSPLHFGNGTRLTVT.

In its sample, this clonotype was seen many times. The chain has TRBV7-2 and TRBJ2-1, with TRBD1 matching over 10 bases. The CDR3 covers 18 residues. The junction had 8 bases not matched to a gene; V was cut back by 2 bases and J by 1 base. Germline V gives CDR1 SGHTA, CDR2 FQGNSA. The CDR3 nucleotides are TGTGCCAGCAGCTTACGGGACAGGGGAGTTGGGTCCTACAATGAGCAGTTCTTC. This encodes CASSLRDRGVGSYNEQFF.

CDR3 sequence (DNA): TGTGCCAGCAGTTACAGTGACACCACCTACGAGCAGTACGTC. Amino acids: CASSYSDTTYEQYV. V gene TRBV6-2 or TRBV6-3 combines with J gene TRBJ2-7; D unresolved. Trimming took off 2 bases at V and 2 bases at J, with 10 bases between the two ends. The CDR3 spans 14 residues. Germline CDR1 and CDR2: MNHEY and SVGEGT.

V and J are TRBV4-1 and TRBJ1-5, with D unresolved. Deletions cut 4 bases from V and 4 bases from J, with 11 bases between. This CDR3 region has 14 residues. Looked up from germline, CDR1 is MGHRA and CDR2 is YSYEKL. The CDR3 spells CASSRYKGNQPQHF. The DNA of the CDR3 is TGCGCCAGCAGCCGCTATAAGGGTAATCAGCCCCAGCATTTT.

The chain has TRBV6-5 and TRBJ2-1, with D unclear. Trimming removed 1 base from V and 3 bases from J, with 16 bases in between. The CDR3 covers 17 residues. The germline gives CDR1 MNHEY, CDR2 SVGAGI. Here the CDR3 DNA reads TGTGCCAGCAGTTACTACAACATGGGTTCGGGCTACAATGAGCAGTTCTTC. This encodes CASSYYNMGSGYNEQFF.

The table lists this clonotype with many counts. V and J are TRBV7-8 and TRBJ1-3; D gene ambiguous. Germline V gene sequence: CDR1 SGHVS, CDR2 FQNEAQ. The CDR3 runs 16 residues. V gave up 3 bases and J gave up 0 bases, with 12 bases separating them. CDR3 in amino acids: CASSFLGRDSGNTIYF. The CDR3 bases are TGTGCCAGCAGCTTTCTGGGGAGGGACTCTGGAAACACCATATATTTT.

In this sample, this clonotype turned up a few times. The J gene is TRBJ2-1, the V gene TRBV28; TRBD2 aligns across 8 bases. CDR3 length: 14 residues. Germline V gene data show CDR1 as MDHEN and CDR2 as SYDVKM. The V segment lost 7 bases and the J segment 9 bases; nucleotides outside the gene matches: 11. In DNA, the CDR3 is TGTGCCAGCAAATCTGGCGGGGGGAAACCTGAGCAGTTCTTC. It is translated as CASKSGGGKPEQFF. The full variable domain, with the rest looked up from reference TRBV28 and TRBJ2-1, is DVKVTQSSRYLVKRTGEKVFLECVQDMDHENMFWYRQDPGLGLRLIYFSYDVKMKEKGDIPEGYSVSREKKERFSLILESASTNQTSMYLCASKSGGGKPEQFFGPGTRLTVL.

This clonotype was detected ten times or more. The CDR3 loop is CASSQVGQGLPEDEQFF. The CDR3 DNA follows: TGCGCCAGCAGCCAAGTGGGACAGGGACTCCCTGAGGATGAGCAGTTCTTC. V gene TRBV4-1 combines with J gene TRBJ2-1, with 9 bases identical to TRBD1. From germline, CDR1 is MGHRA and CDR2 YSYEKL. This CDR3 region has 17 residues. J gave up 8 bases and V 1 base, and 12 bases lay outside the gene matches.

The V call is TRBV6-2 or TRBV6-3, the J call TRBJ1-1, with 7 bases identical to TRBD1. With 6 bases clipped from V and 1 base from J, the junction kept 11 bases outside the gene matches. The CDR3 is 16 amino acids. CDR1 and CDR2 (germline): MNHEY, SVGEGT. The CDR3 is CASRTSVGTANTEAFF. The DNA for the CDR3 is TGTGCCAGCAGAACCTCGGTCGGGACAGCGAACACTGAAGCTTTCTTT.

Concerning this clonotype: The junction does not match germline at one end; this may be a read error. CDR3 sequence: CASSLGREALF. DNA for the CDR3: TGTGCCAGCAGCTTAGGGAGGGAAGCTTTGTTT. V gene TRBV7-8 combines with J gene TRBJ1-1; D remains ambiguous. This CDR3 has 11 residues. Per germline, CDR1 SGHVS and CDR2 FQNEAQ.

The chain has TRBV12-3 or TRBV12-4 and TRBJ2-7; no firm D call. The CDR3 has 11 residues. V lost 5 bases and J lost 7, with 9 bases in between. CDR3 sequence: CASSIHMEQYF. CDR3 coding DNA: TGTGCCAGCAGTATACATATGGAGCAGTACTTC.

The chain uses TRBV20-1 and TRBJ2-2; 9 positions match TRBD2. CDR3 size: 17 residues. Germline V gives CDR1 DFQATT, CDR2 SNEGSKA (reference sequence). V shed 5 bases, J shed 6 bases, and the junction held 16 bases outside the gene matches. CDR3 sequence reads: CSAPPEGSGGLAGELFF. The CDR3 region has the DNA TGCAGTGCTCCGCCTGAAGGTAGCGGGGGACTGGCCGGGGAGCTGTTTTTT.

Details on this clonotype: A much larger clone differs by one base, so this may be a read error. The rearrangement joins TRBV6-1 to TRBJ2-1; D call uncertain. CDR1 and CDR2 (germline): MNHNS, SASEGT. Trimming shortened V by 6 bases and J by 2 bases, and 14 bases separated the two germline ends. The CDR3 runs 15 residues. The CDR3 DNA reads as TGTGCCAGCAGGCAGGTATCCAGCACCTACAATGAGCAGTTCTTC. It is translated as CASRQVSSTYNEQFF.

This clonotype came up a few times. The V call is TRBV19, the J call TRBJ1-5; 9 bases align to TRBD1. Trimming took 0 bases from V and 1 from J; bases not matched to a gene: 7. In germline, CDR1 is LNHDA, CDR2 SQIVND (reference sequence). The CDR3 is 18 residues long. CDR3 DNA sequence: TGTGCCAGTAGTATAGATCTGGACAGGGGTGTGAGCAATCAGCCCCAGCATTTT. Protein sequence: CASSIDLDRGVSNQPQHF.

The V gene is TRBV11-3, the J gene TRBJ2-5; D may be TRBD1 or TRBD2 (5 bases each). Deletions cut 6 bases from V and 0 bases from J, with 26 bases between. Germline V gives CDR1 SGHNT, CDR2 YENEEA. This CDR3 spans 19 amino acids. This chain's CDR3 is CASSHPRGRGPTYQETQYF. The CDR3 region has the DNA TGTGCCAGCAGTCATCCTAGGGGACGGGGACCCACGTACCAAGAGACCCAGTACTTC.

In this sample, this clonotype turned up many times. The CDR3 reads CASSPHDEQYF. The CDR3 coding sequence is TGTGCCAGCAGCCCACACGACGAGCAGTACTTC. The chain combines TRBV7-2 with TRBJ2-7; no reliable D call. V was pared by 5 bases and J by 5 bases, with 7 bases between. The CDR3 has 11 residues. Looked up from germline, CDR1 is SGHTA and CDR2 is FQGNSA.

This clonotype was observed a few times. The J gene is TRBJ1-2, the V gene TRBV12-3 or TRBV12-4; TRBD1 matches at 9 bases. The CDR3 has 14 amino acids. Trimming cost V 3 bases and J 4 bases; bases outside gene matches: 3. The CDR3 region is CASSFLTGGYGYTF. For the CDR3, the DNA is TGTGCCAGCAGTTTTTTGACAGGGGGCTATGGCTACACCTTC.

This clonotype was counted at least ten times. The chain recombines TRBV25-1 with TRBJ2-1, with D perhaps TRBD1 (6 bases). The germline V gene encodes CDR1 MGHDK and CDR2 SYGVNS. There are 11 residues in the CDR3. The germline V and J ends were trimmed by 10 bases and 6 bases, with 10 bases remaining between them. The CDR3 DNA is TGTGCCACCCTGACAGGCAATGAGCAGTTCTTC. Its protein is CATLTGNEQFF.

This clonotype was recorded a few times. The chain links TRBV29-1 to TRBJ2-1; TRBD1 might be the D (5 bases). CDR3 length equals 12 residues. CDR1 SQVTM and CDR2 ANQGSEA come from the germline V gene. V was clipped by 6 bases and J by 1 base, with 7 bases between them. The CDR3 DNA reads TGCAGCGTAAGGGGATCCTACAATGAGCAGTTCTTC. Translated: CSVRGSYNEQFF.

CDR3 DNA sequence: TGCGCCAGCAGCCAACATTCCGGAGGCACCGGGGAGCTGTTTTTT. The encoded protein is CASSQHSGGTGELFF. The chain uses TRBV4-3 and TRBJ2-2, with D possibly TRBD2 on 5 matching bases. Trimming stripped 2 bases from V and 4 bases from J, with 11 bases between. CDR1 and CDR2 from the germline V gene are LGHNA and YSLEER. This CDR3 region has 15 residues.

The chain couples TRBV3-1 to TRBJ2-3; tentative D call: TRBD1 (6 bases). The CDR3 sequence is 15 residues long. V gave up 2 bases and J gave up 4 bases, with 13 bases separating them. Germline V CDR1 and CDR2: LGHDT, YNNKEL (reference sequence). In DNA form, the CDR3 reads TGTGCCAGCAGCCAATTTCCAGGACAGTCAGATACGCAGTATTTT. Translating it yields CASSQFPGQSDTQYF.

The rearrangement uses TRBV7-6 and TRBJ2-5, with D unresolved. The CDR3 extends over 13 amino acids. V was cut by 6 bases and J by 5 bases, with 13 bases left in between. In germline, CDR1 is SGHVS, CDR2 FNYEAQ. CDR3 residues: CASRPPGWETQYF. CDR3 sequence (DNA): TGTGCCAGCAGGCCCCCTGGGTGGGAGACCCAGTACTTC. The full variable domain, completed using reference TRBV7-6 and TRBJ2-5, is GAGVSQSPRYKVTKRGQDVALRCDPISGHVSLYWYRQALGQGPEFLTYFNYEAQQDKSGLPNDRFSAERPEGSISTLTIQRTEQRDSAMYRCASRPPGWETQYFGPGTRLLVL.